These T cell receptor beta chains were read from a single sample in a study of T cells in Graves' hyperthyroidism and ophthalmopathy. TCRdb ran MiXCR on the multiplex PCR reads and lists one entry per CDR3 protein. This sample carries hundreds of thousands of distinct CDR3 sequences, 13% to 15% of them seen once, and the ten largest clones take roughly a tenth. Sequencing was carried out using blood. The source is a woman under 30 with Graves' hyperthyroidism. CDR3s leave out the opening cysteine and the closing phenylalanine or tryptophan. A D gene is named only where the DNA matches it firmly. Clone sizes are given selectively: once, few, many, or a class where the clone is expanded.

J,V,size,D,CDR3
TRBJ1-1,TRBV2,few,NA,ASSPRGFAEAF
TRBJ1-2,TRBV19,NA,NA,ASSMTAAYGYT
TRBJ1-5,TRBV7-2,many,NA,ASSPWTVSPYQPQH
TRBJ1-6,TRBV30,few,NA,AWSGDRTSSYNSPLH
TRBJ1-2,TRBV5-1,NA,NA,ASRLIRTASNYGYT
TRBJ1-1,TRBV11-2,NA,NA,ASSLDRTRGRLMGPEAF
TRBJ2-4,TRBV2,NA,TRBD2,ASRTGLAEGGKNIQY
TRBJ2-1,TRBV12-3/TRBV12-4,many,TRBD2,ASSSLTSGSNEQF
TRBJ2-1,TRBV5-1,many,TRBD2,ASRLAGGNEQF
TRBJ2-7,TRBV7-8,many,NA,ASSLTGDHYEQY
TRBJ2-7,TRBV6-5,NA,NA,ASSYSPVRSSYEQY
TRBJ2-1,TRBV29-1,NA,TRBD2,SVETFGREWGNEQL
TRBJ1-4,TRBV9,few,TRBD1,ASSPPGQGFEKLF
TRBJ1-2,TRBV3-1,few,NA,ASSQYAGEGGYT
TRBJ2-7,TRBV12-3/TRBV12-4,NA,TRBD2,ASSLSSGEGGSYEQH
TRBJ2-4,TRBV19,few,NA,ASSIQGAKNIQY
TRBJ2-7,TRBV20-1,many,NA,SARDRQNSYEQY
TRBJ2-7,TRBV20-1,few,TRBD2,SARLAGVDEQY
TRBJ1-1,TRBV7-8,many,NA,ASSSPTVNTEAF
TRBJ1-3,TRBV28,many,NA,ASSPGLLSGNTIY
TRBJ2-1,TRBV6-2/TRBV6-3,many,NA,ASSKKIGDWPYNEQF
NA,TRBV27,NA,NA,ASSFGDPTFYEQF
TRBJ2-7,TRBV28,many,TRBD2,ASSIPGTSGRGSYEQY
TRBJ2-5,TRBV14,few,NA,ASSQYRAETQY
TRBJ2-7,TRBV6-2/TRBV6-3,many,NA,ASSYRGQTSYEQY
TRBJ2-3,TRBV18,NA,NA,ASSPNDVGPTSTDTQY
TRBJ2-4,TRBV30,many,TRBD2,ALAGLAELAKNIQY
TRBJ2-3,TRBV7-9,many,NA,ASSPPPPGRTDTQY
TRBJ2-1,TRBV20-1,NA,TRBD1,SAVPTGDWNEQF
TRBJ2-7,TRBV6-1,once,TRBD1,ASSADRGPYEQY
TRBJ2-5,TRBV27,few,TRBD2,ASSPIGLGRQETQY
TRBJ1-2,TRBV4-1,NA,NA,ASSLGGGPGYT
TRBJ2-7,TRBV20-1,NA,TRBD1,SAERRTGGTTYEQY
TRBJ2-1,TRBV5-1,many,NA,ASSLGGGPPYNEQF
TRBJ2-4,TRBV15,NA,NA,ATSRDGAKNIQY
TRBJ1-5,TRBV5-1,few,TRBD1,ASSLKRGQIWDQPQH